This T cell receptor beta chain was captured by sequencing in a study of blood T cell repertoires in COVID-19. How the authors handled the data: Amplified reference gene primers provided the basis for estimating nucleated cell counts. The protocol was immunoSEQ multiplex PCR, while the TCRdb copy is restricted to in-frame clones and leaves out a portion. V and J calls and clone size follow that table, whereas D and trimming were derived from the DNA. Of more than 200,000 clones in the sample, around 87% were seen once. Those who participated ranged in age from roughly 18 to 95 years and resided in 24 US areas. Participants' own reports of clinical history determined their cohort assignment. Before being deemed recovered, Cohort 3 donors had two negative PCRs, clearance, or symptom resolution. The germline gives CDR1 MNHEY, CDR2 SMNVEV (reference sequence). V dropped 8 bases and J dropped 0 bases, with 17 bases sitting between them. This CDR3 is 16 amino acids long.

The chain couples TRBV27 to TRBJ2-1; perhaps TRBD2 as D (6 bases). This sequence originates from a woman between 50 and 59 years old who had recovered from COVID-19. Sequenced input: PBMCs or T cells enriched from blood (not recorded which). The CDR3 coding sequence is TGTGCCAGCCCATCGGAGCGGGTCCTCTCCTACAATGAGCAGTTCTTC. This translates into CASPSERVLSYNEQFF.